Sequencing of this T cell receptor beta chain was carried out in a study of cytomegalovirus exposure and HLA in healthy donors. Study-level points and caveats: Sequencing probably produced one cluster of sequence variants that were highly shared.

The CDR3 runs to 16 residues. Germline-derived CDR1 and CDR2 are LNHNV and YYDKDF (reference sequence). The V segment lost 1 base and the J segment 7 bases; nucleotides outside the gene matches: 7. Turning to this clone: Its target is not known.

PCR primers comprised 60 Vbeta and 13 Jbeta primers. Original processing notes: Tens of millions of unique TCR beta chains, some 11 million shared, were counted in a later analysis. Profiled with immunoSEQ multiplex PCR; TCRdb holds only in-frame clones, not every one. V, J and clone size reflect that table, while D and trimming were determined from the DNA. The sample gives tens of thousands of clones, around three fifths of which show up once; about 6.3% is in the top ten. The sample was PBMCs. The V gene is TRBV15, the J gene TRBJ2-1, with 10 bases lining up with TRBD2. The TCR originated in a boy younger than 18 in good health and CMV-seropositive. The DNA for the CDR3 is TGTGCCACCAGCAGAGGTTGGACTAGCGGAAGGAATGAGCAGTTCTTC. Translated, it gives CATSRGWTSGRNEQFF.